The 24 T cell receptor beta chains presented below share a single source sample, sequenced in a study of blood T cell repertoires in COVID-19. Generated by immunoSEQ multiplex PCR, the TCRdb table keeps only in-frame clones and is missing some. The sample holds around 200,000 clones; roughly 82% are singletons and the top ten take 5% to 7%. Sequencing was carried out using PBMCs or T cells enriched from blood (not recorded which). The origin of the receptors is a man aged 35-49 years with acute COVID-19.

This clone turned up a few times. The same CDR3 can be traced to other DNA sequences in this sample. The chain links TRBV2 to TRBJ1-5; 7 bases line up with TRBD1. Germline-derived CDR1 and CDR2 are SNHLY and FYNNEI. The CDR3 is made up of 12 amino acids. J lost 7 bases, V lost 5 bases, and 2 bases had no gene match. This CDR3 is CASSSGGQPQHF. The CDR3 bases are TGTGCCAGCAGTTCAGGGGGGCAGCCCCAGCATTTT.

This clone turned up a few times. The gene calls are TRBV24-1 and TRBJ2-2, with 8 bases fitting TRBD2. V gave up 3 bases and J gave up 5 bases; unmatched junction bases: 1. The CDR3 totals 14 residues. The germline V gene has CDR1 KGHDR and CDR2 SFDVKD. CDR3 sequence (DNA): TGTGCCACCAGTGATCAGCGGGAGACCGGGGAGCTGTTTTTT. Residues: CATSDQRETGELFF.

This sequence joins TRBV6-5 and TRBJ2-7, with D perhaps matching TRBD1 (6 bases). Germline V gene sequence: CDR1 MNHEY, CDR2 SVGAGI. V was cut by 6 bases and J by 3 bases, with 12 bases left in between. The CDR3 consists of 13 residues. The CDR3 DNA is TGTGCCAGCAGCCGGGACATTGACTACGAGCAGTACTTC. This sequence encodes CASSRDIDYEQYF.

V and J are TRBV4-2 and TRBJ2-2; 7 nucleotides match TRBD2. The CDR3 totals 17 residues. Germline V gene data show CDR1 as LGHNA and CDR2 as YNFKEQ. Germline trimming cut 0 bases from V and 4 bases from J; bases unmatched to any gene: 8. CDR3 coding DNA: TGTGCCAGCAGCCAAGATTGGGCGGGAGTTAGCACCGGGGAGCTGTTTTTT. Amino acid sequence: CASSQDWAGVSTGELFF.

The chain combines TRBV6-5 with TRBJ1-2, with D unclear. Germline assignment: CDR1 MNHEY and CDR2 SVGAGI. The V end was cut by 6 bases, the J end by 4 bases, with 15 bases between. CDR3 length equals 14 residues. This chain's CDR3 is CASREGGVSYGYTF. CDR3 in DNA: TGTGCCAGCAGAGAGGGCGGAGTGAGCTATGGCTACACCTTC.

This chain connects TRBV10-2 to TRBJ2-7; D remains unclear. Germline V gene lookup returns CDR1 WSHSY and CDR2 SAAADI. V was shortened by 4 bases and J by 2 bases, with 6 bases between the two germline ends. The CDR3 contains 12 residues. The CDR3 DNA is TGCGCCAGCAGTGCCAGTACCTACGAGCAGTACTTC. As protein: CASSASTYEQYF.

This clone occurred a few times. This chain joins TRBV19 and TRBJ1-2, with 12 bases lining up with TRBD1. The CDR3 covers 15 residues. Germline CDR1 and CDR2: LNHDA and SQIVND (reference sequence). Germline trimming cut 5 bases from V and 4 bases from J; bases unmatched to any gene: 5. DNA of the CDR3: TGTGCCAGTAGTCCGGGGACAGGGGGCTTCTATGGCTACACCTTC. Translation: CASSPGTGGFYGYTF.

This clone was counted only a few times. This chain uses TRBV2 with TRBJ1-1, with D hard to call. Looked up from germline, CDR1 is SNHLY and CDR2 is FYNNEI. The CDR3 contains 12 residues. Trimming took 0 bases from V and 11 from J, leaving 10 bases between them. The CDR3 sequence: CASSEALRWAFF. CDR3 coding DNA: TGTGCCAGCAGTGAAGCGCTGCGTTGGGCTTTCTTT.

This rearrangement joins TRBV10-3 to TRBJ1-5, with 7 bases lining up with TRBD1. The trim removed 0 bases at V and 6 bases at J, leaving 11 bases unmatched. The CDR3 is 17 amino acids. From germline, CDR1 is ENHRY and CDR2 SYGVKD. The CDR3 loop reads CAISESERPAGGQPQHF. The CDR3 bases are TGTGCCATCAGTGAGTCGGAAAGGCCCGCAGGGGGTCAGCCCCAGCATTTT.

The V call is TRBV7-6, the J call TRBJ1-2; TRBD1 agrees at 7 bases. The CDR3 has 17 amino acids. The ends lost 0 bases at V and 4 bases at J; junction bases unmatched: 11. Germline CDR1 SGHVS, CDR2 FNYEAQ. CDR3 protein: CASSLAKLTGWGYGYTF. CDR3 nucleotide sequence: TGTGCCAGCAGCTTAGCAAAACTGACAGGGTGGGGCTATGGCTACACCTTC. Using reference TRBV7-6 and TRBJ1-2 for the parts outside the CDR3, the full variable domain is GAGVSQSPRYKVTKRGQDVALRCDPISGHVSLYWYRQALGQGPEFLTYFNYEAQQDKSGLPNDRFSAERPEGSISTLTIQRTEQRDSAMYRCASSLAKLTGWGYGYTFGSGTRLTVV.

The rearrangement links TRBV18 to TRBJ2-7; TRBD2 matches 10 bases. V was clipped by 2 bases and J by 4 bases; unmatched bases: 11. CDR3 size: 17 residues. CDR1 KGHSH and CDR2 LQKENI come from the germline V gene. CDR3 nucleotide sequence: TGTGCCAGCTCACCAAGGCTAGCGGGAGAACTAAGGTACGAGCAGTACTTC. As protein: CASSPRLAGELRYEQYF.

V usage is TRBV11-2 and J usage is TRBJ2-7; 10 positions agree with TRBD2. After removal of 4 bases from V and 0 bases from J, the junction contained 3 bases not matched to a gene. Germline V gives CDR1 SGHAT, CDR2 FQNNGV. There are 15 residues in the CDR3. The CDR3 nucleotides read TGTGCCAGCAGCTCGACTAGCGGGCTCTCCTACGAGCAGTACTTC. This translates into CASSSTSGLSYEQYF.

The CDR3 is CASSPRWQSNEQYF. The CDR3 bases are TGTGCCAGCAGCCCCAGGTGGCAGTCAAACGAGCAGTACTTC. This chain connects TRBV28 to TRBJ2-7; D not resolved. The germline gives CDR1 MDHEN, CDR2 SYDVKM. This CDR3 contains 14 residues. V gave up 6 bases and J gave up 5 bases, with 17 bases separating them.

The chain joins TRBV7-9 to TRBJ1-2; D unresolved. Trimming took off 5 bases at V and 0 bases at J, with 13 bases between the two ends. CDR3 length: 15 amino acids. CDR1 SEHNR and CDR2 FQNEAQ come from the germline V gene (reference sequence). This CDR3 reads CASSVRQDANYGYTF. DNA for the CDR3: TGTGCCAGCAGCGTAAGGCAGGATGCTAACTATGGCTACACCTTC. Based on the CDR3 plus reference TRBV7-9 and TRBJ1-2, the full variable domain is DTGVSQNPRHKITKRGQNVTFRCDPISEHNRLYWYRQTLGQGPEFLTYFQNEAQLEKSRLLSDRFSAERPKGSFSTLEIQRTEQGDSAMYLCASSVRQDANYGYTFGSGTRLTVV.

The CDR3 is CARRGLAGANNLTNQETQYF. CDR3 DNA sequence: TGTGCCCGAAGGGGACTAGCGGGAGCGAACAACCTTACCAACCAAGAGACCCAGTACTTC. This chain links TRBV7-5 with TRBJ2-5; the table assigns TRBD2, which was not confirmed against the DNA. TRBV7-5 is an annotated pseudogene. This CDR3 has 20 residues.

This clone was detected only a few times. This chain joins TRBV6-5 and TRBJ1-6; D gene unclear. This CDR3 is 13 amino acids long. Trimming removed 7 bases at V and 9 bases at J, with 13 bases between. Germline V gives CDR1 MNHEY, CDR2 SVGAGI. The CDR3 DNA reads TGTGCCAGCATGAGGTTGGAAGGTTCACCCCTCCACTTT. It codes for CASMRLEGSPLHF.

The chain is built from TRBV28 and TRBJ2-3, with D maybe TRBD2 (5 bases). Germline CDR1 MDHEN, CDR2 SYDVKM. Trimming removed 6 bases at V and 7 bases at J, with 11 bases between. The CDR3 length is 12 residues. The CDR3 nucleotides are TGTGCCAGCAGAGCGGCACTTCATACGCAGTATTTT. It translates to CASRAALHTQYF.

J is TRBJ2-7 and V is TRBV5-5, with D perhaps matching TRBD1 (6 bases). This CDR3 is built from 14 residues. The germline gives CDR1 SGHKS, CDR2 YYEKEE (reference sequence). V was trimmed by 4 bases and J by 1 base, leaving 12 bases between them. The CDR3: CASSPGQLSYEQYF. The CDR3 DNA sequence: TGTGCCAGCAGCCCCGGACAGTTATCCTACGAGCAGTACTTC.

The V gene is TRBV30, the J gene TRBJ1-2; 8 bases agree with TRBD1. The CDR3 contains 14 residues. Germline V gene sequence: CDR1 GTSNPN, CDR2 SVGIG (reference sequence). J gave up 4 bases and V 4 bases, and 8 bases lay outside the gene matches. The DNA for the CDR3 is TGTGCCTGGACTCTCGGACAGGGCGGCTATGGCTACACCTTC. Encoded protein: CAWTLGQGGYGYTF. Variable domain in full (rest from reference TRBV30 and TRBJ1-2): SQTIHQWPATLVQPVGSPLSLECTVEGTSNPNLYWYRQAAGRGLQLLFYSVGIGQISSEVPQNLSASRPQDRQFILSSKKLLLSDSGFYLCAWTLGQGGYGYTFGSGTRLTVV.

The sample holds a few counts of this clone. One end of the junction is discordant with germline, which a read error may explain. This CDR3 reads CASSLGMASGSVRETQYF. CDR3 nucleotide sequence: TGTGCTAGCAGCTTAGGAATGGCTAGCGGGAGTGTTCGGGAGACCCAGTACTTC. The rearrangement joins TRBV7-7 to TRBJ2-5; 10 bases align to TRBD2. The CDR3 consists of 18 residues. Germline V lookup: CDR1 SSHAT, CDR2 FNYEAQ (reference sequence).

This chain connects TRBV6-5 to TRBJ2-1; 7 positions match TRBD1. Germline assignment: CDR1 MNHEY and CDR2 SVGAGI. The CDR3 loop spans 12 amino acids. The V segment lost 5 bases and the J segment 11 bases; nucleotides outside the gene matches: 6. The CDR3 sequence: CASSLTGTQQFF. In nucleotides, the CDR3 is TGTGCCAGCAGTCTGACAGGGACGCAGCAGTTCTTC.

V and J are TRBV30 and TRBJ2-7; weak D call: TRBD1 (6 bases). Germline CDR1 and CDR2: GTSNPN and SVGIG (reference sequence). The CDR3 contains 12 residues. The germline V and J ends were trimmed by 3 bases and 5 bases, with 11 bases remaining between them. CDR3 nucleotide sequence: TGTGCCTGGAGGGACAGACTCAACGAGCAGTACTTC. Residues: CAWRDRLNEQYF.

A remark on this clone: Compared with germline, one end of the junction differs, possibly owing to a read error. The chain is built from TRBV7-6 and TRBJ2-7, with a weak D call TRBD2 (7 bases). The CDR3 runs to 16 residues. Looked up from germline, CDR1 is SGHVS and CDR2 is FNYEAQ. This CDR3 is CASSPSRAGASSEQYF. The CDR3 DNA sequence: TGTGCCAGCAGCCCCAGCCGGGCGGGGGCCTCCTCCGAGCAGTACTTC.

This chain joins TRBV12-3 or TRBV12-4 and TRBJ2-1, with TRBD2 identical over 7 bases. This CDR3 is 13 amino acids long. J gave up 8 bases and V 8 bases, and 9 bases lay outside the gene matches. The DNA of the CDR3 is TGTGCCAGCTTCTCCTGGGGGGGGGATGAGCAGTTCTTC. It translates to CASFSWGGDEQFF.